This TCR beta chain stems from a study of T cell repertoires in cytomegalovirus infection. MiXCR was run by TCRdb on the reads, yielding one entry per CDR3 protein. The repertoire consists of 150,000 to 200,000 distinct CDR3 sequences, with approximately 28% occurring once and the leading ten covering roughly 32%. This CDR3 comprises 17 residues. Trimming removed 6 bases at V and 2 bases at J, with 23 bases between. Germline CDR1 SGHTA, CDR2 FQGTGA. This chain joins TRBV7-3 and TRBJ2-7; no clear D. Source material: PBMCs. The receptor's source is a human donor in good health (CMV status not recorded). Some clones in this sample may be carry-over from other donors' samples. The CDR3 DNA sequence: TGTGCCAGCAGTTTCATGCTGATGGCAAATCCACCCTACGAGCAGTACTTC. This sequence encodes CASSFMLMANPPYEQYF.